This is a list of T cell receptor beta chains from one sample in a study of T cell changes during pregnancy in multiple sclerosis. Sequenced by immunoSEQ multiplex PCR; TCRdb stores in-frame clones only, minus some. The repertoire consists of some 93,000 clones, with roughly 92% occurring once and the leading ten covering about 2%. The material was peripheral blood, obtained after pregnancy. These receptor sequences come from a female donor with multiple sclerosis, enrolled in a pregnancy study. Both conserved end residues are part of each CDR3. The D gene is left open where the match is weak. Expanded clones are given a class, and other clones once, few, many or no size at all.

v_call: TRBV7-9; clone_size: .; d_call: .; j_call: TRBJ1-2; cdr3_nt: TGTGCCAGCAGCTCTAACAGGGAGCGCTACACCTTC; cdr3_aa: CASSSNRERYTF
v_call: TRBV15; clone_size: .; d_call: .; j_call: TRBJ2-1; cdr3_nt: TGTGCCACCAGCCTTCAAAGTTGGGTTTTCGGGGAGCAGTTCTTC; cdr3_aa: CATSLQSWVFGEQFF
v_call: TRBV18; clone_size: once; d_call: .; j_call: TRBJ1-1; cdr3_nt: TGTGCCAGCTCACCACCCAATGGGGGGATGGCTGAAGCTTTCTTT; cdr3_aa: CASSPPNGGMAEAFF
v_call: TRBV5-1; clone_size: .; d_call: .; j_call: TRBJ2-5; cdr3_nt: TGCGCCAGCAGCCTTCACAGGAGCCAAGAGACCCAGTACTTC; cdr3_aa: CASSLHRSQETQYF
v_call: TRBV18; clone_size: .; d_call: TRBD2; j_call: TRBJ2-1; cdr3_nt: TGTGCCAGCTCACCACCGCAAACGGGGGGGCCAGGGCGATACAATGAGCAGTTCTTC; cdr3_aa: CASSPPQTGGPGRYNEQFF
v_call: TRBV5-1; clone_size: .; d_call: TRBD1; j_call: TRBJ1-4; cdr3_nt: TGCGCCAGCAGCTTGGAGACAGGGGGCGCGTTTAATGAAAAACTGTTTTTT; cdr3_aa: CASSLETGGAFNEKLFF
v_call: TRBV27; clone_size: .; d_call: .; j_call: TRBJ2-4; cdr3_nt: TGTGCCAGCAGTTTATCCGAGCGATACATGGCCATTCAGTACTTC; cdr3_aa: CASSLSERYMAIQYF
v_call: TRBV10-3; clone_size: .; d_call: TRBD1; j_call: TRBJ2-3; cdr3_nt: TGTGCCATCAGGGGGACAGGGAAGGGCACAGATACGCAGTATTTT; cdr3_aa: CAIRGTGKGTDTQYF
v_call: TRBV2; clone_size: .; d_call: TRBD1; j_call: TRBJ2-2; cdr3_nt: TGTGCCAGCAGGGCTAGACAGGGGGCCGGGGAGCTGTTTTTT; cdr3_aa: CASRARQGAGELFF
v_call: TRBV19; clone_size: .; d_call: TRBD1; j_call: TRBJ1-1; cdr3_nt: TGTGCCAGTACTAAACAGGGGACGCTTTCCGAAGCTTTCTTT; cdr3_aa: CASTKQGTLSEAFF
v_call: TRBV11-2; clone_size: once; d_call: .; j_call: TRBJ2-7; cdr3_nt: TGTGCCAGCAGCTCTCAGCGATTCTACGAGCAGTACTTC; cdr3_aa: CASSSQRFYEQYF
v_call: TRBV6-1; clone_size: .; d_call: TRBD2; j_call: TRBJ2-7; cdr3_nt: TGTGCCAGCAGGCGTAGCGGGAGGGGGGACTACGAGCAGTACTTC; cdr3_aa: CASRRSGRGDYEQYF
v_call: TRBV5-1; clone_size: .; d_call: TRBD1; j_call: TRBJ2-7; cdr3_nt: TGCGCCAGCAGCTTAGGGACAGGGATGGCCGAGCAGTACTTC; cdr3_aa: CASSLGTGMAEQYF
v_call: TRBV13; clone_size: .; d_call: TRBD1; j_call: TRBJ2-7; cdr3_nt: TGTGCCAGCAGAGCTACAGGGGGCCTCTACGAGCAGTACTTC; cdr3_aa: CASRATGGLYEQYF
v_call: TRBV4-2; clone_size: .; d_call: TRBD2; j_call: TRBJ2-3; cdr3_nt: TGTGCCAGCAGCCAAGAGAAGGGGAGTAGCGGGGGGGCTACAGATACGCAGTATTTT; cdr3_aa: CASSQEKGSSGGATDTQYF
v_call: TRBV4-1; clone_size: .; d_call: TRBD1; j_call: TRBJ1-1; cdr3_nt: TGCGCCAGCAGCCAAGAGACAGGGATGAACACTGAAGCTTTCTTT; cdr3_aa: CASSQETGMNTEAFF
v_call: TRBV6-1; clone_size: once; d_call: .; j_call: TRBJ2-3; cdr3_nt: TGTGCCAGCACAGGGGTCACAGATACGCAGTATTTT; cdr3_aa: CASTGVTDTQYF
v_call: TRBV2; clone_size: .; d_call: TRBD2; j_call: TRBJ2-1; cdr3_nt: TGTGCCAGCAGTGGACTAGCGGGAGGGCCAATATATGAGCAGTTCTTC; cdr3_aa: CASSGLAGGPIYEQFF
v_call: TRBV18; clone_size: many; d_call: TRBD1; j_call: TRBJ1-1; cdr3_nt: TGTGCCAGCTCACCGGACAGGGGGAACACTGAAGCTTTCTTT; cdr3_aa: CASSPDRGNTEAFF
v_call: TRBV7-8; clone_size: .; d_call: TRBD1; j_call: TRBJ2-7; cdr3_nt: TGTGCCAGCAGCCCAAGACAGGGGGGTTGGTACTACGAGCAGTACTTC; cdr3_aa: CASSPRQGGWYYEQYF
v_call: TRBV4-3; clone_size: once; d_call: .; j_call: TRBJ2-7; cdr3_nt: TGCGCCAGCAGCCCTGACAGTACCTACGAGCAGTACTTC; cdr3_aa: CASSPDSTYEQYF
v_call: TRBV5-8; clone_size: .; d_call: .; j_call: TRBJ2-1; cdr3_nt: TGTGCCAGCACCACTGGGCTAGCTAACAATGAGCAGTTCTTC; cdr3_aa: CASTTGLANNEQFF
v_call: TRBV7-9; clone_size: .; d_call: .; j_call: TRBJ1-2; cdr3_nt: TGTGCCAGCAGCTTAGAAGTTCGGGGGAGCTATGGCTACACCTTC; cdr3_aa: CASSLEVRGSYGYTF
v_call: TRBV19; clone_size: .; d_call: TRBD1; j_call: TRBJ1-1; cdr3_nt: TGTGCCAGTAGTTTGACTGCAGGGGGACTGGGGACTGAAGCTTTCTTT; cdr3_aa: CASSLTAGGLGTEAFF